The entry below describes one T cell receptor beta chain. The antigen is unknown. These data originate in a study of cytomegalovirus exposure and HLA in healthy donors. Study-level information: An early data release held some 85 million unique TCRs from HLA-typed donors. Whole-study results and caveats: HLA-A and HLA-B allele assignments for most subjects were reportedly predicted accurately using TCR beta sequences. Reports credit the classifier with highly specific, highly sensitive diagnosis of cytomegalovirus status.

A multiplex PCR was run with 60 Vbeta primers and 13 Jbeta primers. TCRdb's copy holds only in-frame clones and misses some; the assay was immunoSEQ multiplex PCR. The repertoire has 120,000 to 150,000 clones, over 80% of them found once; the top ten carry 3% to 4%. The sample was PBMCs. The receptor was isolated from a male donor in good health and CMV-seronegative.

The CDR3 bases are TGTGCCAGCAGCTTAGACTATTTCTCTAGCGGGGGGGAGACAGATACGCAGTATTTT. As protein: CASSLDYFSSGGETDTQYF. The genes are TRBV7-9 and TRBJ2-3, with 12 bases identical to TRBD2. The J segment lost 3 bases and the V segment lost 1 base, leaving 11 bases of the junction unmatched. The CDR3 extends over 19 amino acids. Per germline, CDR1 SEHNR and CDR2 FQNEAQ (reference sequence).